The clone carrying this T cell receptor (beta chain) has at least ten counts. The antigen remains undetermined. The sorting of naive CD8 T cells used the CD8+CD4-CCR7+CD45RA+ phenotype. This sample was included in a study of molecular identifiers for immune sequencing clone quantification. Findings and caveats of the study: Researchers reportedly could pick up spiked Jurkat TCR RNA from one cell mixed into more than 800,000 naive cells.

Methods described previously were used for bulk TCR libraries, and listed TCR primers were applied. TCRdb fed the PCR reads into MiXCR, producing one record per CDR3 protein. The data contain roughly 300,000 distinct CDR3 sequences, about 22% of them singletons. The sample consisted of naive CD8+ T cells from blood, with Jurkat cell RNA spiked in. Subset meaning: FACS-sorted CD8+CD4-CCR7+CD45RA+ naive T cells. The sequence was obtained from a human donor in good health. Some libraries in this study had Jurkat cell RNA spiked in.

In DNA, the CDR3 is TGCAGCGTTCAGGTGATGAACACTGAAGCTTTCTTT. Its protein product is CSVQVMNTEAFF. The chain carries TRBV29-1 and TRBJ1-1; no firm D call. CDR1 is SQVTM, CDR2 ANQGSEA, per germline. The CDR3 spans 12 residues. V gave up 5 bases and J gave up 0 bases, with 7 bases separating them.